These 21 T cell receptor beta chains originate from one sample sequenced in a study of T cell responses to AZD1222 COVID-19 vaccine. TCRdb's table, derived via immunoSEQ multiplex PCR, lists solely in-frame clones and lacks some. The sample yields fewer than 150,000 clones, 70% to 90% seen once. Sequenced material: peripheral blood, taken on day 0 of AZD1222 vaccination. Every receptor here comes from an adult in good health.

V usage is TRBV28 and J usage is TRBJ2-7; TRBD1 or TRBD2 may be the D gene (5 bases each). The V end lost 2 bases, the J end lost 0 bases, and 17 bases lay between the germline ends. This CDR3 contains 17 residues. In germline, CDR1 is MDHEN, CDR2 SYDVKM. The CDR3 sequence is CASSLPGRQLSSYEQYF. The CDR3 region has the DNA TGTGCCAGCAGTTTACCGGGACGACAATTAAGCTCCTACGAGCAGTACTTC.

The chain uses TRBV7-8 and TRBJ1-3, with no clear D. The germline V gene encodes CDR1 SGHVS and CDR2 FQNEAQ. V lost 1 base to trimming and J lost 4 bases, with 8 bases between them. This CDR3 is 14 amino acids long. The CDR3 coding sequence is TGTGCCAGCAGCTTAGTTATTGCCGGAAACACCATATATTTT. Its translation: CASSLVIAGNTIYF. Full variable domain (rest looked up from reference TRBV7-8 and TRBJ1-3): GAGVSQSPRYKVAKRGQDVALRCDPISGHVSLFWYQQALGQGPEFLTYFQNEAQLDKSGLPSDRFFAERPEGSVSTLKIQRTQQEDSAVYLCASSLVIAGNTIYFGEGSWLTVV.

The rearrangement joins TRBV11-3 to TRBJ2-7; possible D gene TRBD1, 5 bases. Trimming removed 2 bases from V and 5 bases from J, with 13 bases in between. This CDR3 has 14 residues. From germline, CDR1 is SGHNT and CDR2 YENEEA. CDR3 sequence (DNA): TGTGCCAGCAGCTTAAGGCAGGGCACCGACGAGCAGTACTTC. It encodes CASSLRQGTDEQYF.

CDR3 DNA: TGTGCCAGCAGTCATCGGGCAGGTGAAGCTTTCTTT. It specifies CASSHRAGEAFF. The chain has TRBV27 and TRBJ1-1; D gene ambiguous. Germline lookup yields CDR1 MNHEY and CDR2 SMNVEV (reference sequence). Trimming took 5 bases from V and 7 from J, leaving 11 bases between them. The CDR3 runs 12 residues.

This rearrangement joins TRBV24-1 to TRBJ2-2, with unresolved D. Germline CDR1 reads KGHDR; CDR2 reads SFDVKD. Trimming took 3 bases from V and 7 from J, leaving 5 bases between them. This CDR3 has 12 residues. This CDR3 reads CATSDMNGELFF. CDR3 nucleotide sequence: TGTGCCACCAGTGATATGAACGGGGAGCTGTTTTTT.

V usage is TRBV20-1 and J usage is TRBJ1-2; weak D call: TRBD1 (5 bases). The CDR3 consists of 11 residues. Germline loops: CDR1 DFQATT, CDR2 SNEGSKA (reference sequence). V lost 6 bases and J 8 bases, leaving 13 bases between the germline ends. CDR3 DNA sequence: TGCAGTGCGCCCGGGACTGAAGGCTACACCTTC. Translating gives CSAPGTEGYTF.

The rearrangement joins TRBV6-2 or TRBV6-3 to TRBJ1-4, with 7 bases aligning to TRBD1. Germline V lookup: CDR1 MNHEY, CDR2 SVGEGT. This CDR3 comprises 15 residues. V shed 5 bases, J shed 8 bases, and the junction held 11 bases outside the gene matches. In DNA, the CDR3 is TGTGCCAGCAGTCACAACAGGGGAGGAGAGGAAAAACTGTTTTTT. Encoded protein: CASSHNRGGEEKLFF.

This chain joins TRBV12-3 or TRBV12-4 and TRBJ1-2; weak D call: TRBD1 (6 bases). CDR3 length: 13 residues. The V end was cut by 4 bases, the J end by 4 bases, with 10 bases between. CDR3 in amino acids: CASSSGVAYGYTF. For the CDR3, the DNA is TGTGCCAGCAGTTCAGGGGTAGCCTATGGCTACACCTTC.

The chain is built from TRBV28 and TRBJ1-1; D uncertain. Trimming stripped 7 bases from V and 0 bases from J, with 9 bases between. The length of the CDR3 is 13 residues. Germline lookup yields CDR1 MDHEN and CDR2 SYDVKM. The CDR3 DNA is TGTGCCAGCACCGCGGAAATGAACACTGAAGCTTTCTTT. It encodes CASTAEMNTEAFF. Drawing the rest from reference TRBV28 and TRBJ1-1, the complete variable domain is DVKVTQSSRYLVKRTGEKVFLECVQDMDHENMFWYRQDPGLGLRLIYFSYDVKMKEKGDIPEGYSVSREKKERFSLILESASTNQTSMYLCASTAEMNTEAFFGQGTRLTVV.

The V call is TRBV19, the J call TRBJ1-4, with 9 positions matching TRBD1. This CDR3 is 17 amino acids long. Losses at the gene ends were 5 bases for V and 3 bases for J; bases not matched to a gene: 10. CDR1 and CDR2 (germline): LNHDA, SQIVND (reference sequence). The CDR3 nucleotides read TGTGCCAGTAGTGATACCGGGACAGGGAGGTCTAATGAAAAACTGTTTTTT. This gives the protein CASSDTGTGRSNEKLFF.

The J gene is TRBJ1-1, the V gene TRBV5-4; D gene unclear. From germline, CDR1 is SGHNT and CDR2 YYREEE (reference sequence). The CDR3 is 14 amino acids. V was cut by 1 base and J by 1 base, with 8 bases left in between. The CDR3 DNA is TGTGCCAGCAGCTTGCGGGGAACGAACACTGAAGCTTTCTTT. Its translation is CASSLRGTNTEAFF.

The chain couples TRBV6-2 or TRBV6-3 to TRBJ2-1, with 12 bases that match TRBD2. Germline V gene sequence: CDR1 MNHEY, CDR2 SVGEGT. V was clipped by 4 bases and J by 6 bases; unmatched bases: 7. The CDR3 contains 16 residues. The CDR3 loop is CASSSPLAGGLNEQFF. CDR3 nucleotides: TGTGCCAGCAGTTCCCCTCTAGCGGGGGGGCTCAATGAGCAGTTCTTC.

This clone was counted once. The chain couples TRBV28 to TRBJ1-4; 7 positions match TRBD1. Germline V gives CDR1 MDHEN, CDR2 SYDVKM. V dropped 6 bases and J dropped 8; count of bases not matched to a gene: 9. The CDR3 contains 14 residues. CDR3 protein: CASSTGQGGEKLFF. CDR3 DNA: TGTGCCAGCAGCACCGGGCAGGGGGGGGAAAAACTGTTTTTT. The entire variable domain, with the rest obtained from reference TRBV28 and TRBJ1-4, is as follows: DVKVTQSSRYLVKRTGEKVFLECVQDMDHENMFWYRQDPGLGLRLIYFSYDVKMKEKGDIPEGYSVSREKKERFSLILESASTNQTSMYLCASSTGQGGEKLFFGSGTQLSVL.

In nucleotides, the CDR3 is TGTGCCACCACCGAGGGGACAGATCTTTCACCCCTCCACTTT. Translating it yields CATTEGTDLSPLHF. The gene calls are TRBV15 and TRBJ1-6; 7 bases are a match to TRBD1. The germline CDR1 and CDR2 sequences are LNHNV and YYDKDF (reference sequence). With V trimmed by 7 bases and J by 9 bases, 9 bases remained unmatched. This CDR3 comprises 14 residues.

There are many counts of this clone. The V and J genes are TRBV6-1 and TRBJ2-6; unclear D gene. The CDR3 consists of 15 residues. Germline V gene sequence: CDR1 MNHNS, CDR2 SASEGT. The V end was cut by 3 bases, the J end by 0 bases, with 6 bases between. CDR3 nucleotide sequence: TGTGCCAGCAGTGACCGTCTCTCTGGGGCCAACGTCCTGACTTTC. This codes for CASSDRLSGANVLTF.

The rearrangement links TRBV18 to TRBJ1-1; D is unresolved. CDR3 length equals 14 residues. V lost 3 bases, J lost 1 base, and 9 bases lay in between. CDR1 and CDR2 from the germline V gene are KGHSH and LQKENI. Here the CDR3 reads CASSPQHKNTEAFF. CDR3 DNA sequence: TGTGCCAGCTCACCGCAGCATAAGAACACTGAAGCTTTCTTT.

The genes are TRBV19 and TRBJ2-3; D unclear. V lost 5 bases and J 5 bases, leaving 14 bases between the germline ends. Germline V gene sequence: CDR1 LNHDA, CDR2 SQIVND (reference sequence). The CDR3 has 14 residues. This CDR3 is CASSGNLYRDTQYF. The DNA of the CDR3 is TGTGCCAGTAGTGGAAACCTTTATAGAGATACGCAGTATTTT.

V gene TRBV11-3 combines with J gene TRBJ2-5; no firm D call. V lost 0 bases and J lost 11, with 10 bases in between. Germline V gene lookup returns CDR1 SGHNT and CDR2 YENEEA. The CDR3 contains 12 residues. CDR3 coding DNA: TGTGCCAGCAGCTTAGATCCTGGGTTACAGTACTTC. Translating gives CASSLDPGLQYF.

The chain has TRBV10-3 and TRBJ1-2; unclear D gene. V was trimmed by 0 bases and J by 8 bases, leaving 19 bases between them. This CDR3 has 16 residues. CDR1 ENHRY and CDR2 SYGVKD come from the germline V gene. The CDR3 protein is CAISESTPGPGLGYTF. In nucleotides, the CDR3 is TGTGCCATCAGTGAGTCGACCCCAGGACCGGGCTTGGGCTACACCTTC.

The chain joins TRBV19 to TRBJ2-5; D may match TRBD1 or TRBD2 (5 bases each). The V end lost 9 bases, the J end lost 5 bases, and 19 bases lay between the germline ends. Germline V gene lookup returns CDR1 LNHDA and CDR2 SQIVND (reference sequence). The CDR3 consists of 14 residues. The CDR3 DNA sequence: TGTGCCAGCTCAAAGTTAAGTGAGGGGGAGACCCAGTACTTC. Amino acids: CASSKLSEGETQYF.

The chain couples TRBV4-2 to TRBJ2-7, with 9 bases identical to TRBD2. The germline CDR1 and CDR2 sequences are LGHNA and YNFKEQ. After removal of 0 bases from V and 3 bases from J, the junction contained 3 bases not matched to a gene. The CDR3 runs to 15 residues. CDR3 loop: CASSQDWTSVYEQYF. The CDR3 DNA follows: TGTGCCAGCAGCCAAGATTGGACTAGCGTCTACGAGCAGTACTTC.